This TCR beta chain was retrieved from a study of breast tumors, draining lymph nodes, adjacent tissues. General observations from the study: Compared with basal-like, luminal-like tumors shared significantly more repertoire with nontumor tissue. Tumors had less TCR diversity than lymph nodes, more than nontumor tissue.

Samples came from axillary lymph nodes draining the breast cancer. TCRdb redid the calling of the multiplex PCR reads with MiXCR, one entry per CDR3 protein. The sample shows about 110,000 distinct CDR3 sequences, about 30% of them seen only once. The table lists this clonotype with many counts. Its matching antigen is unknown. Germline V gene sequence: CDR1 MNHEY, CDR2 SVGEGT. There are 16 residues in the CDR3. Trimming removed 5 bases from V and 2 bases from J; junction bases left unmatched: 7. The TCR originated in a female donor with breast cancer. Some clones in this sample may be carry-over from other donors' samples. The genes are TRBV6-2 or TRBV6-3 and TRBJ1-5, with 9 bases lining up with TRBD1. Sequencing was carried out using axillary lymph node tissue. CDR3 loop: CASSPRTGAGNQPQHF. CDR3 bases: TGTGCCAGCAGTCCAAGGACAGGGGCGGGCAATCAGCCCCAGCATTTT.